The entry that follows covers one T cell receptor (beta chain) sequence. The data were obtained in a study of T cell changes during pregnancy in multiple sclerosis. The protocol was immunoSEQ multiplex PCR, while the TCRdb copy is restricted to in-frame clones and leaves out a portion. Seen here are approximately 100,000 clones, about 89% observed once, and the top ten hold approximately 1.5%. This CDR3 has 14 amino acids. Trimming at V came to 4 bases and at J to 3 bases, leaving 3 bases not matched to a gene. CDR1 is SGHNT and CDR2 is YYREEE in the germline V gene (reference sequence). V is TRBV5-4 and J is TRBJ2-5, with 10 bases that match TRBD1. Source: peripheral blood, taken before pregnancy. The receptor comes from a female donor with multiple sclerosis, enrolled in a pregnancy study. The CDR3 spells CASSPGTGEETQYF. For the CDR3, the DNA is TGTGCCAGCAGCCCGGGGACAGGGGAAGAGACCCAGTACTTC.